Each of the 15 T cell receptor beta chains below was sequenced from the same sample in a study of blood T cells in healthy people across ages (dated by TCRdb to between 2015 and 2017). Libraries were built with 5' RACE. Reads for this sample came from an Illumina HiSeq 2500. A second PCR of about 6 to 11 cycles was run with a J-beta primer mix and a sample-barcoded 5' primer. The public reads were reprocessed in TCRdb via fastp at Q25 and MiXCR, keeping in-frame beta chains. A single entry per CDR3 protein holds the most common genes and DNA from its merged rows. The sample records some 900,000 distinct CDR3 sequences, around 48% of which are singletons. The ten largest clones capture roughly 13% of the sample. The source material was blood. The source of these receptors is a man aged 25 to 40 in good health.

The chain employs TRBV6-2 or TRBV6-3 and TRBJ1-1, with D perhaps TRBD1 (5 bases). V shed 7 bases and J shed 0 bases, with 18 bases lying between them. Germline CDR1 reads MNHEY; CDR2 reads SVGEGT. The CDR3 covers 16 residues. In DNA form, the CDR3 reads TGTGCCAGCAAATCAGCAGGGAGGACGTTGAACACTGAAGCTTTCTTT. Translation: CASKSAGRTLNTEAFF.

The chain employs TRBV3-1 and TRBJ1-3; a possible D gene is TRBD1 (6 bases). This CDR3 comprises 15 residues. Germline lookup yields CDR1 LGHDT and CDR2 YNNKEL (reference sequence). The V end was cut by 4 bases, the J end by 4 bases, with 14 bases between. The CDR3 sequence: CASSRAQGSGNTIYF. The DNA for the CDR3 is TGTGCCAGCAGCCGAGCTCAGGGGTCCGGAAACACCATATATTTT.

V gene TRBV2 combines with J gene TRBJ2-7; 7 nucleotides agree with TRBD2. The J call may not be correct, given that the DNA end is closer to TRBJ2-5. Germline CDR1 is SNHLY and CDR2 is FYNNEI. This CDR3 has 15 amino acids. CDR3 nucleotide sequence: TGTGCCAGCATCCCCACCGGGACTACGGGAGAGACCCAGTACTTC. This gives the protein CASIPTGTTGETQYF.

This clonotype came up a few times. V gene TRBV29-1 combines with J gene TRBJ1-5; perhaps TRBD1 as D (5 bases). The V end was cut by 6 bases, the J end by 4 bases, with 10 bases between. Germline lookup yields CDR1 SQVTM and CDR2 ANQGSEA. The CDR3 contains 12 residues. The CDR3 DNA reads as TGCAGCGTAGGGACCGAAAATCAGCCCCAGCATTTT. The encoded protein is CSVGTENQPQHF. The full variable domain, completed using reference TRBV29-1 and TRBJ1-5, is SAVISQKPSRDICQRGTSLTIQCQVDSQVTMMFWYRQQPGQSLTLIATANQGSEATYESGFVIDKFPISRPNLTFSTLTVSNMSPEDSSIYLCSVGTENQPQHFGDGTRLSIL.

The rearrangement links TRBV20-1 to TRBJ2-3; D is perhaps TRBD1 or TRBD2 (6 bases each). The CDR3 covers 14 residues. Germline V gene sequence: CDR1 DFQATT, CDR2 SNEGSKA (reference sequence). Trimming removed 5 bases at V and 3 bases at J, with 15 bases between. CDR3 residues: CSALQGGPTDTQYF. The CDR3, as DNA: TGCAGTGCTTTACAGGGAGGTCCGACAGATACGCAGTATTTT.

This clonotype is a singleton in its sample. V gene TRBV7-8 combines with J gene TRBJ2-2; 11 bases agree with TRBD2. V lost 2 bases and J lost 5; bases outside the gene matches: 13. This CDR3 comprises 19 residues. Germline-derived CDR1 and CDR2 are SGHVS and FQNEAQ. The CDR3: CASSLLAGGSQRGTGELFF. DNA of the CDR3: TGTGCCAGCAGCTTACTAGCGGGGGGATCGCAGCGTGGTACCGGGGAGCTGTTTTTT.

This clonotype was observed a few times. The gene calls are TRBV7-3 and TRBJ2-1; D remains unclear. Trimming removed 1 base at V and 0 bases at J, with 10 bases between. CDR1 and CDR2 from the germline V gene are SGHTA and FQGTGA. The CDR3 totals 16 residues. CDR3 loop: CASSLRAWSSYNEQFF. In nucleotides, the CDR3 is TGTGCCAGCAGCTTAAGAGCCTGGAGCTCCTACAATGAGCAGTTCTTC.

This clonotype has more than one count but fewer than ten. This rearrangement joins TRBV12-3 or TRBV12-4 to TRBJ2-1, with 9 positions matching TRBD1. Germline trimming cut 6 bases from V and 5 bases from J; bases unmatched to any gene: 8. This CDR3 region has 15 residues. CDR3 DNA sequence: TGTGCCAGCAGCCCCACAGGGGGCCTACACAATGAGCAGTTCTTC. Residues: CASSPTGGLHNEQFF.

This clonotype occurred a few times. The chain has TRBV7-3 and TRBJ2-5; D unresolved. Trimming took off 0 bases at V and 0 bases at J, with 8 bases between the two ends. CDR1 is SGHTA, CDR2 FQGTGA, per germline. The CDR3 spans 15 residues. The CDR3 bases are TGTGCCAGCAGCTTAACCTCGTATAACCAAGAGACCCAGTACTTC. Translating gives CASSLTSYNQETQYF.

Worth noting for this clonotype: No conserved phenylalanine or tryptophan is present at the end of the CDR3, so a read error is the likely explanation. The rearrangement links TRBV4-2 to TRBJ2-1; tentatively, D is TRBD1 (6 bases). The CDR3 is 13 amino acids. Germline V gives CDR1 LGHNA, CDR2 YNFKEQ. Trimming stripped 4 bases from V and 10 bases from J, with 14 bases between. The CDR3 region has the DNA TGTGCCAGCAGCCTCGAGCTAGGGACAGAGCAGTTCTCC. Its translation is CASSLELGTEQFS.

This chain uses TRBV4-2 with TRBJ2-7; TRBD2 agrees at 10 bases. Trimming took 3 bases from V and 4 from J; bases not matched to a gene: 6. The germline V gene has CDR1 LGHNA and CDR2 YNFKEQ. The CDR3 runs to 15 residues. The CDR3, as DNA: TGTGCCAGCAGCCACGCCGGGACTAGCGCGTACGAGCAGTACTTC. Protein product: CASSHAGTSAYEQYF.

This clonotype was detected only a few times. DNA of the CDR3: TGCAGTGCTAAGGGGCAGGGGGCGTGGTACGAGCAGTACTTC. Residues: CSAKGQGAWYEQYF. The chain is built from TRBV20-1 and TRBJ2-5; 8 bases are a match to TRBD1. Near its end, the DNA agrees better with TRBJ2-7, so the J call may be wrong. The length of the CDR3 is 14 residues. CDR1 is DFQATT, CDR2 SNEGSKA, per germline (reference sequence).

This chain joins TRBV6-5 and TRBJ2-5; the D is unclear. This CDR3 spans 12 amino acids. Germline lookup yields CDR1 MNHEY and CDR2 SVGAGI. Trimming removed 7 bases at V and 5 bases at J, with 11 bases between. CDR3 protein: CASTQLGETQYF. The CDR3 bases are TGTGCCAGCACACAGCTGGGGGAGACCCAGTACTTC.

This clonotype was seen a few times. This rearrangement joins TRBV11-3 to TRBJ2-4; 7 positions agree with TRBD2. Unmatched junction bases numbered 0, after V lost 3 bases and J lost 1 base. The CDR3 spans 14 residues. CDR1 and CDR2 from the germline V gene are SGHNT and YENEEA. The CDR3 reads CASSFSGAKNIQYF. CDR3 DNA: TGTGCCAGCAGCTTTAGCGGGGCCAAAAACATTCAGTACTTC.

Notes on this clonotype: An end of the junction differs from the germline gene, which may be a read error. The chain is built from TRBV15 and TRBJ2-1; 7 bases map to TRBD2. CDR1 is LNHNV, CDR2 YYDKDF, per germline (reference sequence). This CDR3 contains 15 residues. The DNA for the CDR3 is TGTGCCACCAGCGGGCAGGGACTATCCTACAATGAGCGGTTCTTC. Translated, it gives CATSGQGLSYNERFF.